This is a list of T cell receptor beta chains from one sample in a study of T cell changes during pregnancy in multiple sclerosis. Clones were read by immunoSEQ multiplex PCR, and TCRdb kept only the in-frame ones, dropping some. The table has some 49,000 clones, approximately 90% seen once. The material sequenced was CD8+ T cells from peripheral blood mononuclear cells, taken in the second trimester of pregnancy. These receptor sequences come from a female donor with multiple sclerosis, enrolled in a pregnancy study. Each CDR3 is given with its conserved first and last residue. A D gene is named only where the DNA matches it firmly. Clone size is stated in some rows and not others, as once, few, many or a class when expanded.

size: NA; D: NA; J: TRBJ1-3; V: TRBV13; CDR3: CASSRGGTSGNTIYF; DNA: TGTGCCAGCAGCCGGGGAGGGACTTCTGGAAACACCATATATTTT
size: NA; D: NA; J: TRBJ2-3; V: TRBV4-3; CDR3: CASSQGGVDTQYF; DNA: TGCGCCAGCAGCCAAGGCGGAGTAGATACGCAGTATTTT
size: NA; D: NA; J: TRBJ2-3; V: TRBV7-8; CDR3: CASSSTQGTDTQYF; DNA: TGTGCCAGCAGCTCCACGCAGGGGACAGATACGCAGTATTTT
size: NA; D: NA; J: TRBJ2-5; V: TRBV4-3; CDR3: CASSQKAANHPRETQYF; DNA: TGCGCCAGCAGCCAAAAGGCGGCTAACCATCCGCGGGAGACCCAGTACTTC
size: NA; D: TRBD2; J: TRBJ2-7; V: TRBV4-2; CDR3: CASSPGLAGMYEQYF; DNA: TGTGCCAGCAGCCCGGGACTAGCGGGGATGTACGAGCAGTACTTC
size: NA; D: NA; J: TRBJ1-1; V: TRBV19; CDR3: CASSIGATEAFF; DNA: TGTGCCAGTAGTATTGGGGCGACTGAAGCTTTCTTT
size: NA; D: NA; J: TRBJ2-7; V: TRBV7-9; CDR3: CASSLGGGNLEQYF; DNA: TGTGCCAGCAGTCTAGGGGGGGGCAACCTCGAGCAGTACTTC
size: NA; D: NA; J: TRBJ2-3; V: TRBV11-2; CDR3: CASSPQGRQYF; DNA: TGTGCCAGCAGCCCCCAGGGGAGGCAGTATTTT
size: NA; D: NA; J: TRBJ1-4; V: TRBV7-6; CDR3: CASSPDPVVRTNEKLFF; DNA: TGTGCCAGCAGCCCTGACCCGGTTGTGAGGACTAATGAAAAACTGTTTTTT
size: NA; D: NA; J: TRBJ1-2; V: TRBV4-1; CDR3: CASSQVGIAGYTF; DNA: TGCGCCAGCAGCCAAGTCGGGATAGCTGGCTACACCTTC
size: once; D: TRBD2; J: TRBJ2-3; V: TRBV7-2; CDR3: CASSWTSGGTDTQYF; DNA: TGTGCCAGCAGCTGGACTAGCGGGGGCACAGATACGCAGTATTTT
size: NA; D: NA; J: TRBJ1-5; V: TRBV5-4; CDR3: CASSLAFSNQPQHF; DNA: TGTGCCAGCAGCTTGGCCTTCAGCAATCAGCCCCAGCATTTT
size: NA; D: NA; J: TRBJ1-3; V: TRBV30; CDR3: CAWRTLLSGNTIYF; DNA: TGTGCCTGGAGGACTCTTCTCTCTGGAAACACCATATATTTT
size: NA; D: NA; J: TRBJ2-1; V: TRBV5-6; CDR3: CASSLGNFARGEQFF; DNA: TGTGCCAGCAGCTTGGGGAACTTCGCGAGAGGTGAGCAGTTCTTC
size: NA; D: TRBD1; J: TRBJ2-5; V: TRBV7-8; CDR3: CASSHWDSKETQYF; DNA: TGTGCCAGCAGCCACTGGGACAGCAAAGAGACCCAGTACTTC
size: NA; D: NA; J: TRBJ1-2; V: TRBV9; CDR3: CASSVDGERDYGYTF; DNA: TGTGCCAGCAGCGTAGATGGGGAGAGGGACTATGGCTACACCTTC
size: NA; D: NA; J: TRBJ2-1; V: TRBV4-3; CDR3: CASSQDLVTGSSYNEQFF; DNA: TGCGCCAGCAGCCAAGATCTCGTCACGGGAAGCTCCTACAATGAGCAGTTCTTC
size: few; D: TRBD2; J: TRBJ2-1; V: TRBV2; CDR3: CASLTSGGGNEQFF; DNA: TGTGCCAGCCTGACTAGCGGGGGGGGTAATGAGCAGTTCTTC
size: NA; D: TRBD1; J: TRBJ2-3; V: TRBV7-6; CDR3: CASSPGQGTDTQYF; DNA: TGTGCCAGCAGCCCCGGACAGGGAACAGATACGCAGTATTTT
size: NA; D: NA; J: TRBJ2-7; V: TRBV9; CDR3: CASSAGYEQYF; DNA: TGTGCCAGCAGCGCAGGATACGAGCAGTACTTC
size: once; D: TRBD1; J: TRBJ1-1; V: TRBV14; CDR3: CASSQPGQIGEAFF; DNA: TGTGCCAGCAGCCAACCGGGACAGATCGGTGAAGCTTTCTTT
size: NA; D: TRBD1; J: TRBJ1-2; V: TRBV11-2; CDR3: CASSHRDRGRNYGYTF; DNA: TGTGCCAGCAGCCATCGGGACAGGGGAAGAAACTATGGCTACACCTTC
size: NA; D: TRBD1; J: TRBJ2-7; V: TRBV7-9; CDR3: CASSPYRGQSYEQYF; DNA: TGTGCCAGCAGCCCATACAGGGGGCAATCCTACGAGCAGTACTTC
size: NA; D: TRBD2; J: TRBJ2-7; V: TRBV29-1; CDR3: CSAVPSGGYEQYF; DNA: TGCAGCGCCGTACCTAGCGGGGGGTACGAGCAGTACTTC
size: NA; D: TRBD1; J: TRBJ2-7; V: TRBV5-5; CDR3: CASSGPLDRDPVYEQYF; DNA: TGTGCCAGCAGCGGGCCTTTGGACAGGGATCCGGTTTACGAGCAGTACTTC
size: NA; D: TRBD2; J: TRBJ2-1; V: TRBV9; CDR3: CASGFSSGGASINNEQFF; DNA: TGTGCCAGCGGCTTTTCTAGCGGGGGGGCCTCGATCAACAATGAGCAGTTCTTC
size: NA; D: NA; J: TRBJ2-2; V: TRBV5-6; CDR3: CASSESGELFF; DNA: TGTGCCAGCTCTGAGTCCGGGGAGCTGTTTTTT
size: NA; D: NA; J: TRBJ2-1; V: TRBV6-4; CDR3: CASSDRDNNEQFF; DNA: TGTGCCAGCAGTGACAGGGACAACAATGAGCAGTTCTTC
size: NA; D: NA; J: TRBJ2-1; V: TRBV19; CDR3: CASSVYNEQFF; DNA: TGTGCCAGCTCTGTATACAATGAGCAGTTCTTC
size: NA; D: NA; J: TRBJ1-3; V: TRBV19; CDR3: CASRDLDRSSGNTIYF; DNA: TGTGCCAGTAGGGATCTCGACAGATCCTCTGGAAACACCATATATTTT
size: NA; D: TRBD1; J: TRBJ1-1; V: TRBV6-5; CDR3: CASSYSVGGLNTEAFF; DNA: TGTGCCAGCAGTTACTCGGTAGGGGGCTTGAACACTGAAGCTTTCTTT
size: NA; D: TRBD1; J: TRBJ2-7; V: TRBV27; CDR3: CASNRTRGQGTHEQYF; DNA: TGTGCCAGCAATCGAACTCGGGGACAGGGTACGCACGAGCAGTACTTC
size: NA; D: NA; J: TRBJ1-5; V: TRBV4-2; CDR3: CASSQEVGYYQPQHF; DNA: TGTGCCAGCAGCCAAGAGGTGGGCTATTATCAGCCCCAGCATTTT
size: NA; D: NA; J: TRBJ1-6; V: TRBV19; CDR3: CASSPPSGDNSPLHF; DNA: TGTGCCAGTAGTCCCCCCTCGGGGGATAATTCACCCCTCCACTTT
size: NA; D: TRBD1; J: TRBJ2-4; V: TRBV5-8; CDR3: CASSAGTGENIQYF; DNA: TGTGCCAGCAGCGCAGGGACAGGGGAAAACATTCAGTACTTC
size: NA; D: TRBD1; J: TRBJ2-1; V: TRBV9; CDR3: CASSAGTGIPPFF; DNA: TGTGCCAGCAGCGCCGGGACAGGAATCCCCCCCTTCTTC
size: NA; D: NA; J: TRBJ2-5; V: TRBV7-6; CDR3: CASSLGAIEETQYF; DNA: TGTGCCAGCAGCTTAGGAGCGATAGAAGAGACCCAGTACTTC
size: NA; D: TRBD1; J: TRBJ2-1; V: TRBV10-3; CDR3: CAISGQGHYNEQFF; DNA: TGTGCCATCAGTGGACAGGGACATTACAATGAGCAGTTCTTC
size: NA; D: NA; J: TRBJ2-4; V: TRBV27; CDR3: CASSFSHGYAAKNIQYF; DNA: TGTGCCAGCAGTTTCTCCCACGGGTATGCGGCCAAAAACATTCAGTACTTC
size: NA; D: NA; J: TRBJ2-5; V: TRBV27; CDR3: CASSSLGGRETQYF; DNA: TGTGCCAGCAGTTCCCTCGGGGGGCGAGAGACCCAGTACTTC
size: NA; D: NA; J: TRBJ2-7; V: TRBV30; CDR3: CAWSQGGYEQYF; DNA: TGTGCCTGGAGTCAGGGTGGCTACGAGCAGTACTTC
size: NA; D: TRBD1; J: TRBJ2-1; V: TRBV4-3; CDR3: CASSQGGPGQGGNEQFF; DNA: TGCGCCAGCAGCCAAGGAGGACCGGGACAGGGTGGGAATGAGCAGTTCTTC
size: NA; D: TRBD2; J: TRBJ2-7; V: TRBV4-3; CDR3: CASSQVGLAGNEQYF; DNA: TGCGCCAGCAGCCAAGTTGGACTAGCGGGCAACGAGCAGTACTTC
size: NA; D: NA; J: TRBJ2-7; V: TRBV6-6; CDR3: CASSYGAGDYEQYF; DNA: TGTGCCAGCAGTTACGGTGCAGGGGACTACGAGCAGTACTTC
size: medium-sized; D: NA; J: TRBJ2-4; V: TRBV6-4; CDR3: CASSDGGAGIQYF; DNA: TGTGCCAGCAGTGACGGGGGGGCCGGCATTCAGTACTTC
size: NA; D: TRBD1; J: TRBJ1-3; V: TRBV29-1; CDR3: CSVEGQGLSGNTIYF; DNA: TGCAGCGTTGAAGGACAGGGACTGTCTGGAAACACCATATATTTT
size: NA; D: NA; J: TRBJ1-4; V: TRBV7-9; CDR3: CASSLSGLWEVNEKLFF; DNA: TGTGCCAGCAGCTTATCAGGCCTTTGGGAGGTTAATGAAAAACTGTTTTTT
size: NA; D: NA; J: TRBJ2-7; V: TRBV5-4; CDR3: CASSLVGDEQYF; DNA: TGTGCCAGCAGCTTGGTTGGAGACGAGCAGTACTTC
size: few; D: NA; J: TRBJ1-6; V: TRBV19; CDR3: CASRGSGWNSPLHF; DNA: TGTGCCAGTAGGGGGAGCGGTTGGAATTCACCCCTCCACTTT
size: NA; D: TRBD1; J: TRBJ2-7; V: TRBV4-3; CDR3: CASSQGEGASYEQYF; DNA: TGCGCCAGCAGCCAAGGAGAGGGGGCGTCCTACGAGCAGTACTTC
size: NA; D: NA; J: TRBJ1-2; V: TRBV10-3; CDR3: CAISGGTTSYGYTF; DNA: TGTGCCATCAGTGGAGGTACCACCTCCTATGGCTACACCTTC
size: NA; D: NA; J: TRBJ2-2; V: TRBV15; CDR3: CATSKGRETGELFF; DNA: TGTGCCACCAGCAAAGGCAGGGAAACCGGGGAGCTGTTTTTT
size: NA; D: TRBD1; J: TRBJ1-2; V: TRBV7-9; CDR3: CASSPSWAGQGNGYTF; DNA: TGTGCCAGCAGCCCTTCCTGGGCGGGACAGGGAAATGGCTACACCTTC
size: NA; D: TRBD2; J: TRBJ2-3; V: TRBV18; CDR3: CASSRGLAASTDTQYF; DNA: TGTGCCAGCTCACGCGGACTAGCGGCGAGCACAGATACGCAGTATTTT
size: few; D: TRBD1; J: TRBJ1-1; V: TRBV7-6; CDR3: CASSLGTGVTEAFF; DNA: TGTGCCAGCAGCTTAGGGACAGGGGTGACTGAAGCTTTCTTT
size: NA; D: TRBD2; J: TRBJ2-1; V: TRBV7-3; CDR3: CASSAYGGGDEQFF; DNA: TGTGCCAGCAGCGCTTACGGGGGAGGGGATGAGCAGTTCTTC
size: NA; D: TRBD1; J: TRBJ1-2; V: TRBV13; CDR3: CASSYQGALYGYTF; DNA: TGTGCCAGCAGCTACCAGGGGGCCTTATATGGCTACACCTTC
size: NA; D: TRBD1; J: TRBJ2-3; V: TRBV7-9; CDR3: CASSPGTGGNTQYF; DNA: TGTGCCAGCAGCCCCGGGACAGGAGGAAATACGCAGTATTTT